This T cell receptor (beta chain) comes out of a study of T-cell reconstitution after alpha-beta-depleted transplantation in children (dated by TCRdb to between 2015 and 2016). For context, the study as a whole: The study quantitatively tracked T-cell immune reconstitution after TCRalphabeta/CD19-depleted allogeneic hematopoietic cell transplantation in children using TCR repertoire profiling.

This clonotype was found a few times. Its antigen is still unknown. Base qualities are not recorded, but no much larger clone differs from it by a single base. The method behind the library was PCR. Sequencing took place on an Illumina HiSeq 2500. TCR libraries were prepared with molecular barcoding, using unique molecular identifiers to normalize TCRbeta repertoire quantification. TCRdb reworked the public reads: Q25 trimming with fastp, MiXCR clone assembly, productive beta chains retained. Here each entry gathers all rows of one CDR3 protein and keeps the most common genes and DNA. The sample data list approximately 800,000 distinct CDR3 sequences, and 16% of these were observed just once. Around 5.3% of the sample rests with the top ten. In the germline V gene, CDR1 corresponds to SGHRS and CDR2 to YFSETQ. The V and J ends are trimmed by 0 bases and 0 bases, leaving 15 bases between them. Measured from the cysteine to the phenylalanine, the CDR3 is 17 residues long. This entry keeps only the CDR3 DNA: 51 bases, framed from base 1.

The treatment or condition label for this specimen denotes: allogeneic hematopoietic cell transplantation with graft depleted of TCRalphabeta T cells and CD19 B cells. The transplant recipients were children given TCRalphabeta/CD19-depleted allogeneic hematopoietic cell grafts. General study outcomes and caveats: In some patients, high TCRbeta diversity at day 60 was attributed to recipient T cells and intrathymic progenitors that had survived conditioning. Apparently early alphabetaT-cell count recovery about two months after transplant reportedly relied on only several hundred rapidly expanded clones derived from non-depleted graft cells. Over subsequent months, a decline in hyperexpanded clone frequencies was noted, and after one year, T-cell counts and TCRbeta diversity were mostly ascribed to newly produced T cells.

The sample was PBMCs, mostly from graft donor cells, taken 360 days after TCRalphabeta/CD19-depleted stem cell transplant. This chain is built from TRBV5-1 and TRBJ1-1; a tentative D match to TRBD1 spans 5 bases. This receptor was identified in a male patient aged 10-17 years who had a stem cell transplant for acute lymphoblastic leukemia, so the T cells may come from the graft donor. The DNA sequence is given as TGCGCCAGCAGCTTGGCCAATCCGACAGTCATGAACACTGAAGCTTTCTTT. Its protein is CASSLANPTVMNTEAFF.